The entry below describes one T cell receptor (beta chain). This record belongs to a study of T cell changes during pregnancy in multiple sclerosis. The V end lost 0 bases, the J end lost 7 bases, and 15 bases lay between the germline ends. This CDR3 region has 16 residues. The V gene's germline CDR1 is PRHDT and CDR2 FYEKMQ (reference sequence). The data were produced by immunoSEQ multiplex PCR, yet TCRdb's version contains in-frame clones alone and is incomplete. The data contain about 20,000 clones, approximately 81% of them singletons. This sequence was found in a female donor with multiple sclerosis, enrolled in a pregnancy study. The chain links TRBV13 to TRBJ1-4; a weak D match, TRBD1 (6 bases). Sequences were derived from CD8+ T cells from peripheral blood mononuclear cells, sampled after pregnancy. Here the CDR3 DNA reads TGTGCCAGCAGCTTAGGCCTCGGTCCGACAGGTGAAAAACTGTTTTTT. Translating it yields CASSLGLGPTGEKLFF.